This passage covers 20 T cell receptor beta chains from one sample sequenced in a study of T-cell reconstitution after alpha-beta-depleted transplantation in children. Preparation of the TCRbeta library was carried out with unique molecular identifiers. TCRdb recomputed calls from the PCR reads with MiXCR, one row per CDR3 protein. The sample carries 210,000 or so distinct CDR3 sequences, roughly a tenth recorded once. The sample consisted of PBMCs from the stem cell graft donor, taken from the stem cell graft. The receptors were gathered from a human donor who donated a stem cell graft to a child with acute lymphoblastic leukemia.

The table lists this clonotype with many counts. The chain employs TRBV20-1 and TRBJ2-3, with D possibly TRBD2 on 5 matching bases. This CDR3 region has 15 residues. The V gene lost 6 bases and the J gene lost 4 bases, with 20 bases spanning the gap. The germline gives CDR1 DFQATT, CDR2 SNEGSKA (reference sequence). DNA of the CDR3: TGCAGTGCCCTACTACGTAGGAGGAGAGCAGATACGCAGTATTTT. This codes for CSALLRRRRADTQYF.

This clonotype was counted between two and nine times. This sequence joins TRBV12-3 or TRBV12-4 and TRBJ2-1; D is unclear. The germline V and J ends were trimmed by 5 bases and 2 bases, with 13 bases remaining between them. This CDR3 has 15 residues. This chain's CDR3 is CASSPLQHPYNEQFF. CDR3 DNA sequence: TGTGCCAGCAGTCCACTCCAGCACCCCTACAATGAGCAGTTCTTC.

This clonotype was counted ten times or more. This chain uses TRBV5-5 with TRBJ2-1, with D perhaps TRBD2 (5 bases). Looked up from germline, CDR1 is SGHKS and CDR2 is YYEKEE (reference sequence). The CDR3 loop spans 14 amino acids. V lost 1 base and J lost 3, with 8 bases in between. Written as DNA, the CDR3 is TGTGCCAGCAGCTTGTTTGGACTCTACAATGAGCAGTTCTTC. This codes for CASSLFGLYNEQFF.

This clonotype has at least ten counts. The V call is TRBV10-3, the J call TRBJ2-7; D not resolved. The CDR3 is 12 amino acids. V was trimmed by 10 bases and J by 1 base, leaving 11 bases between them. Germline assignment: CDR1 ENHRY and CDR2 SYGVKD. The CDR3 here is CATEDRSYEQYF. For the CDR3, the DNA is TGTGCCACCGAGGACCGTTCCTACGAGCAGTACTTC.

This clonotype was observed many times. The genes are TRBV4-3 and TRBJ2-4, with 11 bases fitting TRBD2. J gave up 3 bases and V 0 bases, and 7 bases lay outside the gene matches. Germline-derived CDR1 and CDR2 are LGHNA and YSLEER. There are 18 residues in the CDR3. As DNA, the CDR3 is TGCGCCAGCAGCCAAGATCCAACTAGCGGGGGACGCAAAAACATTCAGTACTTC. Translating it yields CASSQDPTSGGRKNIQYF.

This clonotype was observed many times. The chain is built from TRBV7-2 and TRBJ2-1; 11 bases match TRBD2. J was trimmed by 0 bases and V by 4 bases; bases with no gene match: 5. In germline, CDR1 is SGHTA, CDR2 FQGNSA. CDR3 size: 17 residues. The CDR3 reads CASSSRLAGSSYNEQFF. DNA of the CDR3: TGTGCCAGCAGCTCGCGACTAGCGGGGAGCTCCTACAATGAGCAGTTCTTC.

There are many counts of this clonotype. The V and J genes are TRBV25-1 and TRBJ2-6; the D gene could be TRBD1 or TRBD2 (5 bases each). This CDR3 is built from 21 residues. From germline, CDR1 is MGHDK and CDR2 SYGVNS. The V end lost 0 bases, the J end lost 1 base, and 22 bases lay between the germline ends. The CDR3 loop is CASSEYVQGPVKLSGANVLTF. The CDR3 bases are TGTGCCAGCAGTGAATATGTCCAGGGACCTGTCAAATTGTCTGGGGCCAACGTCCTGACTTTC.

This clonotype was seen ten or more times. V is TRBV12-3 or TRBV12-4 and J is TRBJ1-6; no clear D. CDR3 length: 14 amino acids. V lost 3 bases to trimming and J lost 9 bases, with 12 bases between them. CDR3 DNA: TGTGCCAGCAGTTTTGAGGGCCTTAGTTCACCCCTCCACTTT. The encoded protein is CASSFEGLSSPLHF.

V gene TRBV10-3 combines with J gene TRBJ2-3; 9 positions match TRBD1. The CDR3 length is 14 residues. Unmatched junction bases numbered 8, after V lost 10 bases and J lost 3 bases. Germline lookup yields CDR1 ENHRY and CDR2 SYGVKD. The CDR3 here is CATAGTGITDTQYF. The CDR3 DNA reads TGTGCCACCGCCGGGACAGGGATTACAGATACGCAGTATTTT.

This clonotype was counted at least ten times. V is TRBV5-6 and J is TRBJ1-6, with 9 bases identical to TRBD1. Trimming cost V 3 bases and J 11 bases; bases outside gene matches: 12. The length of the CDR3 is 16 residues. The germline V gene encodes CDR1 SGHDT and CDR2 YYEEEE. The CDR3 nucleotides are TGTGCCAGCAGCTCACCTGGACAGGGGATCGCCGCACCCCTCCACTTT. Protein product: CASSSPGQGIAAPLHF.

A few counts support this clonotype. The J gene is TRBJ2-7, the V gene TRBV19; D is ambiguous. The CDR3 covers 15 residues. Trimming took off 7 bases at V and 6 bases at J, with 22 bases between the two ends. In germline, CDR1 is LNHDA, CDR2 SQIVND (reference sequence). The DNA for the CDR3 is TGTGCCAGTACCTCCGACGGTGCCGTTGCGTCCGAGCAGTACTTC. Its protein product is CASTSDGAVASEQYF.

This clonotype occurred many times. The rearrangement links TRBV7-6 to TRBJ2-7; the match to TRBD1 covers 7 bases. CDR1 is SGHVS, CDR2 FNYEAQ, per germline. J gave up 7 bases and V 1 base, and 7 bases lay outside the gene matches. CDR3 length: 14 amino acids. The CDR3 spells CASSLGQTGLEQYF. CDR3 sequence (DNA): TGTGCCAGCAGCTTAGGCCAGACAGGGTTGGAGCAGTACTTC.

This clonotype was found many times. The V and J genes are TRBV27 and TRBJ1-5, with D maybe TRBD1 (6 bases). The V gene lost 4 bases and the J gene lost 4 bases, with 23 bases spanning the gap. Germline CDR1 reads MNHEY; CDR2 reads SMNVEV (reference sequence). CDR3 length: 18 residues. Here the CDR3 DNA reads TGTGCCAGCAGTTCCCGCCCCCACCGGACAGCCGAAAATCAGCCCCAGCATTTT. Amino acids: CASSSRPHRTAENQPQHF.

This rearrangement joins TRBV29-1 to TRBJ1-2, with 7 bases identical to TRBD1. Germline V gives CDR1 SQVTM, CDR2 ANQGSEA. The trim removed 6 bases at V and 0 bases at J, leaving 10 bases unmatched. The CDR3 is made up of 15 amino acids. In nucleotides, the CDR3 is TGCAGCGTAGGGACAGCCCTTAGTACTAACTATGGCTACACCTTC. Translation gives CSVGTALSTNYGYTF.

The gene calls are TRBV2 and TRBJ2-3; 9 bases are a match to TRBD1. The CDR3 sequence is 15 residues long. Trimming removed 8 bases from V and 3 bases from J; junction bases left unmatched: 9. Per germline, CDR1 SNHLY and CDR2 FYNNEI. The CDR3 is CASEAGTGPTDTQYF. CDR3 DNA sequence: TGTGCCAGCGAAGCCGGGACAGGGCCTACAGATACGCAGTATTTT.

The rearrangement uses TRBV12-3 or TRBV12-4 and TRBJ1-3; TRBD1 agrees at 9 bases. The CDR3 loop spans 22 amino acids. V shed 2 bases, J shed 1 base, and the junction held 21 bases outside the gene matches. CDR3 bases: TGTGCCAGCAGTTTAATCCCCGGGGACAGGGATCCTCTGGGATCTTCTGGAAACACCATATATTTT. Its translation is CASSLIPGDRDPLGSSGNTIYF.

This chain connects TRBV18 to TRBJ1-1, with TRBD1 matching 10 bases. In germline, CDR1 is KGHSH, CDR2 LQKENI. The CDR3 consists of 13 residues. J gave up 7 bases and V 3 bases, and 2 bases lay outside the gene matches. CDR3 bases: TGTGCCAGCTCACCCCGGGACAGGGGTGAAGCTTTCTTT. Translated: CASSPRDRGEAFF.

J is TRBJ2-1 and V is TRBV5-1, with D perhaps matching TRBD2 (7 bases). CDR1 is SGHRS and CDR2 is YFSETQ in the germline V gene. With 7 bases removed from V and 7 bases from J, the gap between germline ends came to 15 bases. The CDR3 has 13 residues. The CDR3 coding sequence is TGCGCCAGCGCCTTCGGGGGGCCGAATGAGCAGTTCTTC. This encodes CASAFGGPNEQFF.

This clonotype was seen a few times. The chain uses TRBV11-3 and TRBJ2-5, with 8 positions matching TRBD1. Germline assignment: CDR1 SGHNT and CDR2 YENEEA. The CDR3 has 15 residues. V dropped 1 base and J dropped 4; count of bases not matched to a gene: 5. CDR3 in DNA: TGTGCCAGCAGCTTAGCAGCAGGGGGCTCAGAGACCCAGTACTTC. It specifies CASSLAAGGSETQYF.

This clonotype has at least ten counts. The rearrangement uses TRBV7-6 and TRBJ2-7, with 7 bases that match TRBD1. CDR1 is SGHVS and CDR2 is FNYEAQ in the germline V gene. V was clipped by 0 bases and J by 7 bases; unmatched bases: 3. CDR3 length: 13 amino acids. CDR3 protein: CASSLAQQGEQYF. CDR3 in DNA: TGTGCCAGCAGCTTAGCCCAACAGGGGGAGCAGTACTTC.